This T cell receptor (beta chain) was captured by sequencing in a study of PD-1 blockade in mismatch repair-deficient tumors. Measured with immunoSEQ multiplex PCR; TCRdb has only the in-frame clones, and not every one. The sample lists 80,000 to 100,000 clones; more than 65% were seen once. Overall study results and limits: Rapid post-treatment expansion, then contraction, generally preceding radiologic response, marked tumor-resident clones.

About this clone: Its matching antigen is unknown.

The CDR3 is 11 amino acids. V gave up 6 bases and J gave up 2 bases, with 7 bases separating them. CDR1 and CDR2 (germline): DFQATT, SNEGSKA (reference sequence). TCRs were sequenced from a few patients responding to pembrolizumab. The sample in question was peripheral blood, obtained 12 weeks after starting pembrolizumab. The V and J genes are TRBV20-1 and TRBJ1-2; D is unresolved. This TCR was sampled from an adult with mismatch repair-deficient cancer. The CDR3 sequence: CSATGNYGYTF. CDR3 nucleotide sequence: TGCAGTGCCACGGGGAACTATGGCTACACCTTC.